This T cell receptor beta chain was sequenced during a study of T cell changes during pregnancy in multiple sclerosis. V was pared by 7 bases and J by 4 bases, with 22 bases between. CDR1 is LNHDA and CDR2 is SQIVND in the germline V gene (reference sequence). There are 16 residues in the CDR3. Profiling relied on immunoSEQ multiplex PCR, and the TCRdb table lists in-frame clones only, not all of them. In the table there are 45,000 to 65,000 clones, approximately 90% of which are singletons. V usage is TRBV19 and J usage is TRBJ1-2; maybe TRBD1 (6 bases). This TCR derives from a female donor in good health, enrolled as a control in a pregnancy study. The input for sequencing was peripheral blood, taken after pregnancy. CDR3 amino acids: CASNSASTGHRYGYTF. The CDR3 coding sequence is TGTGCCAGTAATTCAGCCAGTACAGGGCACCGCTATGGCTACACCTTC. Supplemented by reference TRBV19 and TRBJ1-2, the full variable domain reads DGGITQSPKYLFRKEGQNVTLSCEQNLNHDAMYWYRQDPGQGLRLIYYSQIVNDFQKGDIAEGYSVSREKKESFPLTVTSAQKNPTAFYLCASNSASTGHRYGYTFGSGTRLTVV.